Below, one TCR beta chain is given with its context. Its antigen is undetermined. The data were obtained in a study of cytomegalovirus exposure and HLA in healthy donors. Study-level background: The 120 validation repertoires, a later analysis reported, used the same platform as the 550 to 700 repertoires from the first cohort.

Whole-study results and caveats: Reportedly, cytomegalovirus status was diagnosed with high sensitivity and specificity. The study listed roughly 150 cytomegalovirus-associated TCR beta chains.

Sequenced by immunoSEQ multiplex PCR; TCRdb stores in-frame clones only, minus some. Of approximately 300,000 clones in the sample, just over 85% are singletons; the top ten hold about 0.8%. From the approximately 110-subject validation cohort, which was separate from the roughly 670-subject first cohort, the donors were drawn. The sequencing sample was made of PBMCs. The TCR was taken from a woman between 18 and 30 years old in good health and CMV-seronegative.

The CDR3: CASSPPGSGGQTQYF. CDR3 DNA sequence: TGTGCCAGCAGCCCGCCGGGAAGCGGAGGGCAGACCCAGTACTTC. This chain uses TRBV5-4 with TRBJ2-5, with D possibly matching TRBD2 (6 bases). V was trimmed by 4 bases and J by 6 bases, leaving 19 bases between them. Germline V gene data show CDR1 as SGHNT and CDR2 as YYREEE (reference sequence). The CDR3 consists of 15 residues.